The T cell receptor (beta chain) described here comes from a study of graft-versus-host responses after intestinal transplantation. For the study at large: In this cohort, recipients had multivisceral, liver-intestinal, or isolated intestinal transplants. All recipients got anti-thymocyte globulin induction, then tacrolimus and steroids for roughly three years.

Findings and limits, study-wide: Some GvH clones appeared in ileal mucosa or blood before recipient bone marrow. Early declines in HvG clones that occurred post-transplant were associated with peak circulating GvH clone levels.

Only in-frame clones appear in the TCRdb table, and some are missing; sequencing was by immunoSEQ multiplex PCR. The sample contains about 27,000 clones, roughly 82% of which appear only once. Remarks on this clone: Its matching antigen is unknown.

The specimen comprised unstimulated CD4+ T cells sorted from spleen or lymph node cells, sampled before intestinal transplant. The TCR sequence derives from a human donor who received an intestinal transplant.

CDR3 DNA sequence: TGTGCCAGCAGCCGGGGGGAGACCCAGTACTTC. Its protein is CASSRGETQYF. The rearrangement uses TRBV11-1 and TRBJ2-5, with TRBD2 as a possible D gene (6 bases). The germline V gene encodes CDR1 SGHAT and CDR2 FQDESV (reference sequence). The length of the CDR3 is 11 residues. The ends were cut back, 5 bases at V and 5 bases at J, with 6 bases in the middle.